This TCR beta chain was retrieved from a study of cytomegalovirus exposure and HLA in healthy donors. Looking at the study overall: Researchers previously reported finding 90 million to 130 million unique TCR beta sequences from roughly 180 million T cells.

The PCR contained 60 Vbeta and 13 Jbeta primers. Generated by immunoSEQ multiplex PCR, the TCRdb table keeps only in-frame clones and is missing some. The top ten hold about 4% of the sample, which has some 150,000 clones, around 79% seen once. From germline, CDR1 is SGHDT and CDR2 YYEEEE. The CDR3 has 16 amino acids. V was cut by 2 bases and J by 10 bases, with 19 bases left in between. About this clone: Its antigen is unknown.

Findings and limits, study-wide: A later analysis found common viral pathogens apparently linked to several of the most significant clusters.

The receptor was derived from a human donor in good health. The sample was PBMCs. V gene TRBV5-6 combines with J gene TRBJ1-6; a possible D gene is TRBD1 (6 bases). DNA of the CDR3: TGTGCCAGCAGCTTCGGGTGGGACATAGGTAGCTCACCCCTCCACTTT. This gives the protein CASSFGWDIGSSPLHF. The whole variable domain, remainder taken from reference TRBV5-6 and TRBJ1-6, is DAGVTQSPTHLIKTRGQQVTLRCSPKSGHDTVSWYQQALGQGPQFIFQYYEEEERQRGNFPDRFSGHQFPNYSSELNVNALLLGDSALYLCASSFGWDIGSSPLHFGNGTRLTVT.